This is a list of T cell receptor beta chains from one sample in a study of HIV-infected children after antiretroviral therapy interruption. TCRdb re-derived calls from the 3' RACE reads in MiXCR, one entry per CDR3 protein. The top ten hold roughly 1% of the sample, which has about 89,000 distinct CDR3 sequences, about 6.3% seen once. The input for sequencing was CD45RA+ CD4+ T cells from PBMCs, pooled from several time points, taken from a donor given antiretroviral therapy, either interrupted or continuous. The receptor source for this set is a pool of human donors with HIV. Both conserved end residues are part of each CDR3. A D gene is named only where the DNA matches it firmly. Clone size is not always given. Where it is, it says once, few, many or a class for expanded clones.

CDR3 DNA | CDR3 protein | D gene | V gene | clone size | J gene
TGCAGTGCTAGGGTTGGGGGTCCGAACACTGAAGCTTTCTTT | CSARVGGPNTEAFF | . | TRBV20-1 | many | TRBJ1-1
TGTGCCAGCAGTTTTGGGTTTAACTATGGCTACACCTTC | CASSFGFNYGYTF | . | TRBV28 | . | TRBJ1-2
TGTGCCAGCAGTTTAGGTGGGAGCTCCTATAATTCACCCCTCCACTTT | CASSLGGSSYNSPLHF | . | TRBV12-3/TRBV12-4 | many | TRBJ1-6
TGCGCCAGCAGCTTGATGGAACCGCCTTCCGAGCAGTACTTC | CASSLMEPPSEQYF | . | TRBV5-1 | many | TRBJ2-7
TGTGCCAGCTCACCACCTTCCAGGATCTACGAGCAGTACTTC | CASSPPSRIYEQYF | . | TRBV18 | many | TRBJ2-7
TGTGCCAGCAGCCTACGGACTTCTAGCACAGATACGCAGTATTTT | CASSLRTSSTDTQYF | . | TRBV12-3/TRBV12-4 | many | TRBJ2-3
TGCGCCAGCAGCTCCCCCGGGACAGCCCTGTGGGAGCAGTACTTC | CASSSPGTALWEQYF | TRBD1 | TRBV5-1 | . | TRBJ2-7
TGTGCCAGCTCACCACTTCCCGTGTTCTTAGCCGGGGAGAGGTACGAGCAGTACTTC | CASSPLPVFLAGERYEQYF | . | TRBV18 | . | TRBJ2-7
TGTGCCAACTCCAGGTACGAGCAGTACTTC | CANSRYEQYF | . | TRBV7-9 | many | TRBJ2-7
TGTGCCTGGAGTGTAAAGGGTGCAATGGGGCATCAGCCCCAGCATTTT | CAWSVKGAMGHQPQHF | . | TRBV30 | many | TRBJ1-5
TGTGCCAGCAGCCAAGCGAACACTGAAGCTTTCTTT | CASSQANTEAFF | . | TRBV3-1 | many | TRBJ1-1
TGTGCCAGCAGCCAAGGAGCGGGGGGGCAGGAGACCCAGTACTTC | CASSQGAGGQETQYF | TRBD2 | TRBV4-2 | many | TRBJ2-5
TGCAGTGCTGTACAGGGGGCCCCCCGCGAGCAGTACTTC | CSAVQGAPREQYF | TRBD1 | TRBV20-1 | many | TRBJ2-7
TGTGCCAGCAGCAAGGACGTCATCAGCACAGATACGCAGTATTTT | CASSKDVISTDTQYF | . | TRBV3-1 | . | TRBJ2-3
TGTGCCAGTAATCCTGATGGGGCCCGCAATCAGCCCCAGCATTTT | CASNPDGARNQPQHF | . | TRBV19 | many | TRBJ1-5
TGTGCCACCAGCAGAGAGAGGGGGCAAAGGAACTATGGCTACACCTTC | CATSRERGQRNYGYTF | TRBD1 | TRBV15 | . | TRBJ1-2
TGTGCCAGTAGTGTGACTAGTTATGAGCAGTTCTTC | CASSVTSYEQFF | . | TRBV19 | many | TRBJ2-1
TGTGCCAGCGGTGAGGACAACTCCTATGAACAGTACTTC | CASGEDNSYEQYF | . | TRBV6-6 | many | TRBJ2-7
TGTGCCAGCAGCTTAGGCACGCAGTTCACCTACGAGCAGTACTTC | CASSLGTQFTYEQYF | . | TRBV7-8 | few | TRBJ2-7
TGTGCCAGCAGCTTAATGGCAGGGGGAGGCACCGGGGAGCTGTTTTTT | CASSLMAGGGTGELFF | . | TRBV7-3 | many | TRBJ2-2
TGTGCCAGCAGCTTACTCTTTAGCTCCTACAATGAGCAGTTCTTC | CASSLLFSSYNEQFF | . | TRBV7-9 | . | TRBJ2-1
TGCAGCGTTGGGGGCTCCTACGAGCAGTACTTC | CSVGGSYEQYF | . | TRBV29-1 | many | TRBJ2-7
TGCGCCAGCAGCTTTGGAGTAATCGGGACCGGGGAGCTGTTTTTT | CASSFGVIGTGELFF | . | TRBV5-1 | many | TRBJ2-2
TGTGCCAGCAGTTTAGGTGGTCCCCTCCACTTT | CASSLGGPLHF | . | TRBV12-3/TRBV12-4 | medium-sized | TRBJ1-6
TGTGCCAGCAGTCTTAGCGGGGGAACCTACGAGCAGTACTTC | CASSLSGGTYEQYF | TRBD2 | TRBV12-3/TRBV12-4 | many | TRBJ2-7
TGCGCCAGCAGCTTGGGGGACAGTCCCTACGAGCAGTACTTC | CASSLGDSPYEQYF | TRBD1 | TRBV5-1 | many | TRBJ2-7
TGTGCCAGTACCAATTTCCCGGGCTCGGACACTGAAGCTTTCTTT | CASTNFPGSDTEAFF | . | TRBV19 | . | TRBJ1-1
TGCGCCAGTAGTTCAGGGGGCCCTCTCACAGATACGCAGTATTTT | CASSSGGPLTDTQYF | TRBD1 | TRBV4-1 | few | TRBJ2-3
TGTGCCAGCAGTGAATTCCGGGGGCGAGAAGCTTTCTTT | CASSEFRGREAFF | . | TRBV25-1 | many | TRBJ1-1
TGTGCCTGGAGTGTAATACAAAGCACAGATACGCAGTATTTT | CAWSVIQSTDTQYF | . | TRBV30 | many | TRBJ2-3
TGTGCCAGCAGTTTAGAGGTGGTGGAGACCCAGTACTTC | CASSLEVVETQYF | . | TRBV12-3/TRBV12-4 | many | TRBJ2-5
TGTGCCCCGGGGGCGACCCAAACCCGACTAGCGGTCTACAATGAGCAGTTCTTC | CAPGATQTRLAVYNEQFF | TRBD2 | TRBV3-1 | many | TRBJ2-1
TGCGCCAGCACCCCCGGAGGGACTCTTAAAAGCGGGAACTCCTACAATGAGCAGTTCTTC | CASTPGGTLKSGNSYNEQFF | TRBD2 | TRBV23-1 | many | TRBJ2-1
TGTGCCAGCTCACCCCTGGACACTTACCAGCGGTATTTT | CASSPLDTYQRYF | . | TRBV18 | . | TRBJ2-3
TGTGCCAGCAGCTCACACTTAGTCGATACGCAGTATTTT | CASSSHLVDTQYF | . | TRBV7-1 | few | TRBJ2-3
TGTGCCAGCAGCCCCGGGGGGGCCTACAATGAGCAGTTCTTC | CASSPGGAYNEQFF | TRBD2 | TRBV7-2 | many | TRBJ2-1
TGTGCCAGCAGCCGGGGACTAGCGGTGACCACAGATACGCAGTATTTT | CASSRGLAVTTDTQYF | TRBD2 | TRBV3-1 | many | TRBJ2-3
TGCGCCAGCAGCCCGGGCCCGAACACCGGGGAGCTGTTTTTT | CASSPGPNTGELFF | . | TRBV5-1 | few | TRBJ2-2
TGTGCCAGCAGCCAAGTGTCGGGTCAGAATTCACCCCTCCACTTT | CASSQVSGQNSPLHF | . | TRBV3-1 | few | TRBJ1-6
TGTGCCAGCAGTTCCGAAACAGGAAAGGAACTGTTTTTT | CASSSETGKELFF | . | TRBV12-3/TRBV12-4 | many | TRBJ1-4
TGTGCCAGCAGCGGACAGGCCCGGTACCAAGAGACCCAGTACTTC | CASSGQARYQETQYF | TRBD1 | TRBV6-6 | many | TRBJ2-5
TGCGCCAGCAGCCTGGTGACAGGGAAGTACGAGCAGTACTTC | CASSLVTGKYEQYF | TRBD1 | TRBV5-1 | . | TRBJ2-7
TGTGCCAGCTTAGGACAGGGCTACTATGGCTACACCTTC | CASLGQGYYGYTF | TRBD1 | TRBV6-1 | few | TRBJ1-2
TGTGCCAGCAGTCCCAAACCCCACTACGAGCAGTACTTC | CASSPKPHYEQYF | . | TRBV12-3/TRBV12-4 | many | TRBJ2-7
TGTGCCAGCAGCCCCGGGGCAACGGGAGGGCCCCAGCATTTT | CASSPGATGGPQHF | . | TRBV2 | many | TRBJ1-5
TGTGCCAGCAGCTTAGAGTCCAGGGTAACCAACTATGGCTACACCTTC | CASSLESRVTNYGYTF | . | TRBV11-2 | . | TRBJ1-2
TGTGCCTCTTCCAGGGAATTAGCCTACGAGCAGTACTTC | CASSRELAYEQYF | . | TRBV30 | many | TRBJ2-7
TGTGCCAGCAGTGATCCCCTGAGGGCGCAGTATTTT | CASSDPLRAQYF | . | TRBV2 | many | TRBJ2-3
TGTGCCAGCAGCTCCCTTCCGAACGCCAATGAGCAGTTCTTC | CASSSLPNANEQFF | . | TRBV2 | many | TRBJ2-1
TGTGCCAGCAGTTTCGATAACTATGGCTACACCTTC | CASSFDNYGYTF | . | TRBV6-6 | . | TRBJ1-2
TGTGCCAGCGAGGGGTCCGGAAACACCATATATTTT | CASEGSGNTIYF | . | TRBV12-3/TRBV12-4 | few | TRBJ1-3
TGTGCCAGCAGCTCGACAGGGGGCCTCAATCAGCCCCAGCATTTT | CASSSTGGLNQPQHF | TRBD1 | TRBV7-9 | many | TRBJ1-5
TGCAGTGCTAGTGGGGGGCGGGGGCGAAACTCTAATGAGCAGTTCTTC | CSASGGRGRNSNEQFF | . | TRBV20-1 | many | TRBJ2-1
TGTGCCATCAGTGAGAACCCACCCGGGACAGTGAAACCACCCCTCCACTTT | CAISENPPGTVKPPLHF | TRBD1 | TRBV10-3 | many | TRBJ1-6
TGTGCCAGCAGCTTGTCGGGGGGGACCTCCTATCCCGAGCAGTACTTC | CASSLSGGTSYPEQYF | TRBD2 | TRBV5-5 | . | TRBJ2-7
TGTGCCAGTAGCAGGGGCTTCTATGGCTACACCTTC | CASSRGFYGYTF | . | TRBV19 | . | TRBJ1-2
TGTGCCAGCAGTCCGGGGACTAGCGGAAGCACAGATACGCAGTATTTT | CASSPGTSGSTDTQYF | TRBD2 | TRBV12-3/TRBV12-4 | many | TRBJ2-3
TGTGCCAGCAGTTACTCGAGGACAACTAATGAAAAACTGTTTTTT | CASSYSRTTNEKLFF | . | TRBV6-6 | few | TRBJ1-4
TGTGCCACCAGTGATCGGACGGCCCGGAGGCCCCAGCATTTT | CATSDRTARRPQHF | . | TRBV24-1 | many | TRBJ1-5